The sequence of this T cell receptor beta chain was determined in a study of cytomegalovirus exposure and HLA in healthy donors. CDR3 length: 14 residues. CDR1 MNHEY and CDR2 SVGAGI come from the germline V gene. The V segment lost 4 bases and the J segment 7 bases; nucleotides outside the gene matches: 6. Generated by immunoSEQ multiplex PCR, the TCRdb table keeps only in-frame clones and is missing some. This table has approximately 100,000 clones, about nine tenths appearing once. Sequenced: PBMCs. The chain recombines TRBV6-5 with TRBJ2-5; TRBD2 aligns across 10 bases. The source of this sequence is a woman aged 18-29 years in good health and CMV-seronegative. CDR3 amino acids: CASSFSGGQGTQYF. As DNA, the CDR3 is TGTGCCAGCAGTTTTAGCGGGGGGCAGGGGACCCAGTACTTC.